These 3 T cell receptor beta chains share one sample of origin, sequenced in a study of T cell responses to AZD1222 COVID-19 vaccine. Data came from immunoSEQ multiplex PCR; TCRdb stores just in-frame clones and leaves some out. The data hold about 190,000 clones, with approximately 90% observed a single time. Material: peripheral blood, obtained on day 0 of AZD1222 vaccination. Every receptor here comes from an adult in good health.

The V call is TRBV27, the J call TRBJ2-1; 9 positions match TRBD1. CDR1 and CDR2 from the germline V gene are MNHEY and SMNVEV (reference sequence). The CDR3 runs 14 residues. Unmatched junction bases numbered 6, after V lost 5 bases and J lost 7 bases. CDR3 sequence reads: CASSARDRVNEQFF. DNA for the CDR3: TGTGCCAGCAGTGCCCGGGACAGGGTAAATGAGCAGTTCTTC.

The V gene is TRBV18, the J gene TRBJ1-1, with TRBD1 matching 8 bases. The V segment lost 3 bases and the J segment 1 base; nucleotides outside the gene matches: 7. CDR1 KGHSH and CDR2 LQKENI come from the germline V gene. The CDR3 spans 16 residues. The CDR3 coding sequence is TGTGCCAGCTCACCCGGACATACAGGGGGGAACACTGAAGCTTTCTTT. Translated, it gives CASSPGHTGGNTEAFF.

This clone was recorded only once. The V gene is TRBV9, the J gene TRBJ2-1; 10 bases are a match to TRBD2. V shed 4 bases, J shed 7 bases, and the junction held 8 bases outside the gene matches. Germline CDR1 SGDLS, CDR2 YYNGEE. The CDR3 has 15 amino acids. The CDR3 coding sequence is TGTGCCAGCAGCCCGCTAGCGGGAGTTTGGAATGAGCAGTTCTTC. It is translated as CASSPLAGVWNEQFF.